Reported below is one TCR beta chain. These data belong to a study of blood T cell repertoires in COVID-19. Background on the study: Sites in the United States, Italy and Spain provided acute and convalescent COVID-19 samples. Sample material is recorded as cDNA or gDNA derived from T cells, B-cell-depleted T cells, or PBMCs.

Method: immunoSEQ multiplex PCR; TCRdb's copy keeps in-frame clones and lacks some. This sample has about 170,000 clones, with around two thirds found just once. Trimming at V came to 1 base and at J to 6 bases, leaving 3 bases not matched to a gene. Germline V gene data show CDR1 as SGHKS and CDR2 as YYEKEE (reference sequence). CDR3 length equals 14 residues. This TCR was sampled from a woman of 80 years or more with acute or convalescent COVID-19. The chain joins TRBV5-5 to TRBJ2-3; 9 bases map to TRBD2. The specimen sequenced was peripheral blood. The CDR3 sequence: CASSLLTSGDTQYF. CDR3 in DNA: TGTGCCAGCAGCTTGCTAACTAGCGGGGATACGCAGTATTTT.